This T cell receptor beta chain is drawn from a study of vaccination effects on CD4 cells after COVID-19 (dated 2022 in TCRdb). Turning to the overall study: Participants received two doses of either the BNT162b2 or the mRNA-1273 mRNA SARS-CoV-2 vaccine. SARS-CoV-2 spike-specific CD4+ TCR repertoires were compared before and after mRNA vaccination in COVID-19 convalescent patients and in infection-naive vaccine recipients. A total of approximately 9 COVID-19 convalescent patients and 4 SARS-CoV-2-naive healthy vaccine recipients were included in the full study. In the study, cultures from other donors were sequenced using the Oncomine TCR Beta short-read assay on an Illumina iSeq 100. The research as a whole found: In healthy vaccine recipients, vaccine-induced clones were almost all SARS-CoV-2 mono-reactive, with only 1 of 255 cross-reactive with common cold coronaviruses. Marked clonal contraction was observed in both infection-induced and vaccine-induced clones at late post-vaccination timepoints, consistent with waning T cell responses. Limitations of the study were the small number of convalescent patients and the absence of early post-infection timepoints.

The library was produced with the immunoSEQ multiplex PCR assay. DNA from the CD4+ T cells that had been cultured and isolated underwent TCR beta CDR3 sequencing. As for the original processing: The analysis removed non-productive TCR sequences, trimmed reads to the CDR3 region, and retained only CDR3s that were 7 or more amino acids long. The MANAFEST web app was used to identify antigen-specific clonotypes by comparing expansion in peptide wells with expansion in reference cultures. To count as positive, a clone had to show expansion at FDR<0.05 compared with the reference and with all other wells, an odds ratio above 5, and a frequency above 0.1% in two replicate wells. Clonotypes significantly expanded in SARS-CoV-2 spike wells and in at least one common cold coronavirus spike condition were defined as cross-reactive. CDR3 similarity was assessed by Levenshtein distance with the stringdist R package, and unrooted trees were built with ape in R 3.6.1. TCRdb retrieved this table from immuneACCESS and kept in-frame rearrangements only. Not all clones are present; in checked studies, unresolved V genes account for under half, and no reason is known for the remainder. V, J and clone size reflect that table, while D and trimming were determined from the DNA. Counted in this sample were 65,000 to 90,000 clones; about four fifths of them appeared once. Less than 3% of the sample goes to the ten largest clones.

Including cysteine and phenylalanine, the CDR3 has 14 amino acids. The kept DNA is CDR3 alone, 42 bases in frame from the first base. Germline trimming amounts to 0 bases on V and 8 bases on J, with 6 as the count of junction bases outside the gene matches. CDR1 GTSNPN and CDR2 SVGIG were looked up in the germline V gene (reference sequence). The ViraFEST assay stimulated PBMC with viral peptide pools and then used TCR sequencing to identify antigen-specific CD4+ T cell clonotypes by expansion. After about 10 days of culture, CD4+ T cells were isolated with the EasySep CD4+ T cell isolation kit. The absence of prior SARS-CoV-2 infection in healthy vaccine recipients was confirmed by negative nucleocapsid antibodies before and after vaccination. Each well held roughly 2 million PBMC cultured in IMDM containing about 5.5% human AB serum, 9 to 10 IU/ml IL-2 and gentamicin, along with about 9.3 ug/ml peptides. Half of the culture medium was replaced with fresh IL-2-containing medium on days 3 and 7. Unless noted otherwise, every peptide stimulation condition was grown in triplicate wells. PBMC were separated from whole blood using Ficoll-Paque Plus gradient centrifugation and were then either cryopreserved at -140C or used fresh. The overlapping peptide pools covered the spike proteins of SARS-CoV-2 as well as those of the common cold coronaviruses HCoV-NL63, HCoV-OC43 and HCoV-229E. The QIAamp micro DNA kit was used to extract genomic DNA from the cultured CD4+ T cells.

Notes on this clone: Its specific antigen is unknown. Qualities for individual bases were not recorded, and no much larger clone is one base off.

This sequence uses TRBV30 and TRBJ2-5; TRBD2 lines up with 10 middle nucleotides. The sequence was obtained from a human donor who received a COVID-19 vaccine. Sequencing used CD4+ T cells from PBMCs cultured with HCoV-NL63 spike peptides, obtained before COVID-19 vaccination. The cell subset or site label, as the study defines it: HCoV-NL63 spike overlapping peptide pool stimulation. The CDR3 region has the sequence CAWSVLAGEITQYF. The nucleotide sequence is given as TGTGCCTGGAGTGTGCTAGCGGGGGAAATAACCCAGTACTTC.